This T cell receptor beta chain is drawn from a study of monozygotic twins with inflammatory bowel disease. Remarks on this clonotype: Its target is unknown.

The blood volume drawn from each donor was 2 to 3 ml. The unique tags termed UMIs, each holding a 6-nucleotide sample barcode, were added by means of template switching. With the 5' RACE reads reprocessed, TCRdb shows one record per CDR3 protein and no DNA. The repertoire shows a few hundred thousand distinct CDR3 sequences; the top ten hold 1.5% to 2%. Points from the study as a whole: IBD-affected twins scored below their healthy co-twins in TCRbeta diversity (inverse Simpson).

This CDR3 has 14 amino acids. CDR1 SGHNT and CDR2 YYREEE come from the germline V gene (reference sequence). This chain links TRBV5-4 with TRBJ1-1. Sequences were obtained from blood. This TCR was sampled from a human donor with ulcerative colitis or Crohn's disease, or a healthy co-twin of an affected twin (not recorded which). The CDR3 spells CASSLARESTEAFF.